Shown below are 9 T cell receptor beta chains from a single sample sequenced in a study of T cells after yellow fever vaccination. From the 5' RACE reads, TCRdb called clonotypes with MiXCR, one entry per CDR3 protein. This sample carries over 85,000 distinct CDR3 sequences, roughly 10% of them seen once, and the ten largest clones take over 15%. The source was CD8+ T cells not binding an NS4B(214-222) dextramer, sorted from PBMCs, collected roughly 14 days after the first yellow fever vaccination. These receptors were taken from a man younger than 30 who received the YFV17D yellow fever vaccine.

This clonotype was seen many times. The chain recombines TRBV7-2 with TRBJ2-2; 9 bases line up with TRBD1. There are 17 residues in the CDR3. The junction had 12 bases not matched to a gene; V was cut back by 4 bases and J by 6 bases. Germline loops: CDR1 SGHTA, CDR2 FQGNSA. CDR3 nucleotides: TGTGCCAGCAGCTCCCCGAGGACAGGGGTTTATGCCGGGGAGCTGTTTTTT. This codes for CASSSPRTGVYAGELFF.

The chain is built from TRBV7-6 and TRBJ1-6; TRBD1 aligns across 8 bases. V shed 5 bases and J 10 bases; nucleotides not matched to a gene: 10. The CDR3 totals 15 residues. Per the germline V gene, CDR1 is SGHVS and CDR2 is FNYEAQ. CDR3 DNA sequence: TGTGCCAGCAGCACGGGACAGGCCTTTGGGTCACCCCTCCACTTT. Its protein product is CASSTGQAFGSPLHF. The whole variable domain, filled in from reference TRBV7-6 and TRBJ1-6, reads GAGVSQSPRYKVTKRGQDVALRCDPISGHVSLYWYRQALGQGPEFLTYFNYEAQQDKSGLPNDRFSAERPEGSISTLTIQRTEQRDSAMYRCASSTGQAFGSPLHFGNGTRLTVT.

This clonotype was detected only a few times. V usage is TRBV4-3 and J usage is TRBJ1-2; the D gene is possibly TRBD1 (5 bases). The V and J ends lost 4 bases and 2 bases respectively, with 11 bases between them. Germline loops: CDR1 LGHNA, CDR2 YSLEER. The CDR3 sequence is 14 residues long. The CDR3 DNA sequence: TGCGCCAGCAGCCGGGGGGTCGGAAACTATGGCTACACCTTC. Its translation: CASSRGVGNYGYTF.

The chain carries TRBV3-1 and TRBJ2-5; 7 bases are a match to TRBD1. The CDR3 is 15 residues long. Per germline, CDR1 LGHDT and CDR2 YNNKEL (reference sequence). The V segment lost 2 bases and the J segment 5 bases; nucleotides outside the gene matches: 8. For the CDR3, the DNA is TGTGCCAGCAGCCAAACGACAGGGAGTAGGGAGACCCAGTACTTC. This codes for CASSQTTGSRETQYF.

This clonotype appeared a few times. The chain is built from TRBV6-5 and TRBJ1-2; TRBD1 matches at 8 bases. CDR3 length: 13 residues. The junction had 4 bases not matched to a gene; V was cut back by 6 bases and J by 4 bases. CDR1 MNHEY and CDR2 SVGAGI come from the germline V gene. CDR3 in amino acids: CASSRQGPYGYTF. CDR3 coding DNA: TGTGCCAGCAGCCGACAGGGGCCCTATGGCTACACCTTC.

The table lists this clonotype with a few counts. CDR3 protein: CASSIGQETQYF. The CDR3 bases are TGTGCCAGTAGTATAGGGCAAGAGACCCAGTACTTC. The chain is built from TRBV19 and TRBJ2-5; the D is unclear. Trimming removed 1 base from V and 2 bases from J, with 2 bases in between. Germline V gives CDR1 LNHDA, CDR2 SQIVND (reference sequence). This CDR3 contains 12 residues.

The chain's CDR3 is CASSLAGNRGETQYF. The CDR3 DNA sequence: TGTGCCAGCAGCTTAGCGGGCAATCGGGGCGAGACCCAGTACTTC. This chain joins TRBV7-9 and TRBJ2-5; D is tentatively TRBD1 or TRBD2 (5 bases each). V gave up 0 bases and J gave up 5 bases, with 13 bases separating them. The CDR3 is 15 amino acids. Germline lookup yields CDR1 SEHNR and CDR2 FQNEAQ (reference sequence).

In this sample, this clonotype turned up many times. CDR3 amino acids: CASSRTSGGGETQYF. The CDR3 DNA is TGTGCCAGCAGCCGGACTAGCGGGGGTGGAGAGACCCAGTACTTC. The rearrangement uses TRBV6-2 or TRBV6-3 and TRBJ2-5; 13 bases agree with TRBD2. The CDR3 covers 15 residues. Germline V gene lookup returns CDR1 MNHEY and CDR2 SVGEGT. The J segment lost 4 bases and the V segment lost 6 bases, leaving 5 bases of the junction unmatched.

This clonotype was picked up a small number of times. The chain is built from TRBV20-1 and TRBJ2-2; D gene unclear. Germline CDR1 reads DFQATT; CDR2 reads SNEGSKA (reference sequence). The CDR3 has 11 residues. Trimming shortened V by 5 bases and J by 3 bases, and 4 bases separated the two germline ends. In nucleotides, the CDR3 is TGCAGTGCTTTCGACACCGGGGAGCTGTTTTTT. Protein sequence: CSAFDTGELFF.